The 14 T cell receptor beta chains below were found in one sample sequenced in a study of cytomegalovirus exposure and HLA in healthy donors. With 60 Vbeta and 13 Jbeta primers, the PCR was carried out. TCRdb's copy holds only in-frame clones and misses some; the assay was immunoSEQ multiplex PCR. The sample holds fewer than 80,000 clones, 76% seen once. The source material was PBMCs. The receptors here all came from a man aged 18 to 29 in good health and CMV-seronegative.

The chain links TRBV6-5 to TRBJ1-1; D may be TRBD1 (6 bases). The CDR3 sequence is 16 residues long. Trimming shortened V by 2 bases and J by 1 base, and 14 bases separated the two germline ends. Germline CDR1 reads MNHEY; CDR2 reads SVGAGI. The CDR3 DNA reads as TGTGCCAGCAGTTACGGGTGGGTCAGGGGGAACACTGAAGCTTTCTTT. Residues: CASSYGWVRGNTEAFF.

The gene calls are TRBV7-9 and TRBJ2-3; 10 nucleotides line up with TRBD2. V gave up 3 bases and J gave up 5 bases; unmatched junction bases: 5. Germline values: CDR1 SEHNR, CDR2 FQNEAQ (reference sequence). The CDR3 has 15 amino acids. The CDR3, as DNA: TGTGCCAGCAGCTTTCAGCGGGGGGGCGGAGATACGCAGTATTTT. Its protein product is CASSFQRGGGDTQYF.

In nucleotides, the CDR3 is TGTGCCAGCAGCTTAGGCGTGGCAGGGAATCAGCCCCAGCATTTT. Encoded protein: CASSLGVAGNQPQHF. The rearrangement links TRBV2 to TRBJ1-5; perhaps TRBD1 as D (5 bases). This CDR3 is 15 amino acids long. The germline V gene encodes CDR1 SNHLY and CDR2 FYNNEI. V was pared by 6 bases and J by 4 bases, with 16 bases between.

The chain has TRBV7-8 and TRBJ2-2; D uncertain. The V gene's germline CDR1 is SGHVS and CDR2 FQNEAQ. V lost 4 bases, J lost 7 bases, and 13 bases lay in between. The CDR3 runs to 14 residues. CDR3 in DNA: TGTGCCAGCAGCTCTAGTAACGTCGGCGGGGAGCTGTTTTTT. It yields the protein CASSSSNVGGELFF.

The chain links TRBV28 to TRBJ1-6; D is possibly TRBD1 (6 bases). Germline V gene sequence: CDR1 MDHEN, CDR2 SYDVKM. Trimming shortened V by 6 bases and J by 7 bases, and 16 bases separated the two germline ends. The CDR3 consists of 15 residues. CDR3 DNA: TGTGCCAGCAGCTACCATGGACAGCTGAATTCACCCCTCCACTTT. This gives the protein CASSYHGQLNSPLHF.

The rearrangement links TRBV25-1 to TRBJ1-2, with TRBD1 identical over 11 bases. V was clipped by 1 base and J by 0 bases; unmatched bases: 1. CDR1 and CDR2 (germline): MGHDK, SYGVNS. The CDR3 consists of 16 residues. This chain's CDR3 is CASSELGQGANYGYTF. The CDR3 nucleotides are TGTGCCAGCAGTGAATTGGGACAGGGGGCTAACTATGGCTACACCTTC.

This chain links TRBV4-3 with TRBJ2-3; possibly TRBD2 for D (6 bases). This CDR3 is 16 amino acids long. CDR1 is LGHNA and CDR2 is YSLEER in the germline V gene. Trimming pared 0 bases from V and 1 base from J, leaving 11 bases between. Here the CDR3 reads CASSQESGSGTDTQYF. The CDR3 bases are TGCGCCAGCAGCCAAGAATCCGGGAGTGGCACAGATACGCAGTATTTT.

In its sample, this clone was seen a few times. The chain recombines TRBV2 with TRBJ1-6; D call uncertain. In germline, CDR1 is SNHLY, CDR2 FYNNEI. The CDR3 has 13 residues. V lost 11 bases and J 4 bases, leaving 12 bases between the germline ends. This CDR3 reads CADFSGYNSPLHF. CDR3 DNA sequence: TGTGCCGACTTCAGCGGATATAATTCACCCCTCCACTTT.

This clone was picked up one time. V usage is TRBV18 and J usage is TRBJ1-1, with 8 bases identical to TRBD1. The CDR3 has 16 amino acids. Germline V gene sequence: CDR1 KGHSH, CDR2 LQKENI. V dropped 3 bases and J dropped 2; count of bases not matched to a gene: 8. In DNA, the CDR3 is TGTGCCAGCTCACCCACAGGGGGAACAAGAAACACTGAAGCTTTCTTT. Translation gives CASSPTGGTRNTEAFF.

J is TRBJ1-2 and V is TRBV5-8; possible D gene TRBD1, 6 bases. The CDR3 loop spans 14 amino acids. V was pared by 3 bases and J by 8 bases, with 17 bases between. Germline lookup yields CDR1 SGHTS and CDR2 YDEGEE. The CDR3 bases are TGTGCCAGCAGCTCCCGGGACACTTATTGGGGCTACACCTTC. It is translated as CASSSRDTYWGYTF.

V gene TRBV7-8 combines with J gene TRBJ1-1; D possibly corresponds to TRBD1 (5 bases). V was shortened by 5 bases and J by 5 bases, with 18 bases between the two germline ends. This CDR3 comprises 15 residues. Germline V CDR1 and CDR2: SGHVS, FQNEAQ. CDR3 in amino acids: CASSAPGTLGTEAFF. The CDR3 DNA follows: TGTGCCAGCAGCGCACCCGGGACTTTGGGGACTGAAGCTTTCTTT.

The chain has TRBV7-2 and TRBJ2-5, with 7 bases aligning to TRBD1. In germline, CDR1 is SGHTA, CDR2 FQGNSA. The junction had 12 bases not matched to a gene; V was cut back by 6 bases and J by 5 bases. The CDR3 consists of 15 residues. The DNA of the CDR3 is TGTGCCAGCAGGGGGGACAGAGGCTTTACCGAGACCCAGTACTTC. Translation: CASRGDRGFTETQYF.

This chain uses TRBV4-3 with TRBJ1-5, with D unresolved. Trimming cost V 0 bases and J 9 bases, with 9 bases left between them. This CDR3 has 13 amino acids. In germline, CDR1 is LGHNA, CDR2 YSLEER. CDR3 coding DNA: TGCGCCAGCAGCCAAGACCCATTTAGGCCCCAGCATTTT. This codes for CASSQDPFRPQHF.

V usage is TRBV7-3 and J usage is TRBJ2-5; 8 bases map to TRBD2. The CDR3 extends over 15 amino acids. After removal of 2 bases from V and 2 bases from J, the junction contained 4 bases not matched to a gene. In germline, CDR1 is SGHTA, CDR2 FQGTGA. CDR3 region: CASSLEVAGQETQYF. The CDR3 DNA reads TGTGCCAGCAGCTTAGAGGTAGCGGGGCAAGAGACCCAGTACTTC.